This T cell receptor (beta chain) comes out of a study of T cells in Graves' hyperthyroidism and ophthalmopathy. General study points: From stable hyperthyroidism, ophthalmopathy was separated by a 13 V-J model.

A note on this clonotype: Its antigen is unidentified.

It was RNA transcripts that yielded the amplified TCR beta CDR3 regions. The TCR CDR3 first-round RT-PCR relied on the HTBI primer set. TCRdb re-called the multiplex PCR reads through MiXCR, storing one row per CDR3 protein. Found here are almost 600,000 distinct CDR3 sequences, around 14% of them singletons; the top ten hold 5.8%. Germline V gives CDR1 GTSNPN, CDR2 SVGIG (reference sequence). Between the trimmed V and J ends, which lost 1 base and 7 bases, there was a span of 11 bases. CDR3 length equals 12 residues. This chain joins TRBV30 and TRBJ2-7; a possible D gene is TRBD2 (6 bases). Material for sequencing was blood. The source of this sequence is a woman aged 25 to 39 with Graves' hyperthyroidism that later progressed to Graves' ophthalmopathy. DNA for the CDR3: TGTGCCTGGAGTGGACTAGTCTATGAGCAGTACTTC. It translates to CAWSGLVYEQYF.